Shown below are 9 T cell receptor beta chains from a single sample sequenced in a study of blood T cell repertoires in COVID-19. The repertoire was sequenced with immunoSEQ multiplex PCR; TCRdb's copy has only in-frame clones and lacks some. The sample consists of approximately 160,000 clones, 80% of them appearing once. The sequenced sample consisted of PBMCs or T cells enriched from blood (not recorded which). The receptor source for this set is a man aged 40-49 years who had recovered from COVID-19.

V is TRBV7-9 and J is TRBJ1-2; maybe TRBD1 (5 bases). This CDR3 spans 15 amino acids. Trimming pared 0 bases from V and 10 bases from J, leaving 18 bases between. Per the germline V gene, CDR1 is SEHNR and CDR2 is FQNEAQ (reference sequence). In nucleotides, the CDR3 is TGTGCCAGCAGCTTAGCGGCCCGAAGCTCCAGGGACTACACCTTC. Translation gives CASSLAARSSRDYTF.

This clone was seen only a few times. The V and J genes are TRBV5-4 and TRBJ1-1; D is unresolved. The CDR3 covers 13 residues. V was pared by 0 bases and J by 8 bases, with 11 bases between. Germline V gene lookup returns CDR1 SGHNT and CDR2 YYREEE (reference sequence). CDR3 sequence (DNA): TGTGCCAGCAGCTTGGGGGGAGCTATAGAAGCTTTCTTT. Translating it yields CASSLGGAIEAFF.

This chain joins TRBV19 and TRBJ1-2; possibly TRBD1 for D (5 bases). The CDR3 is 16 residues long. CDR1 and CDR2 from the germline V gene are LNHDA and SQIVND (reference sequence). The V gene lost 5 bases and the J gene lost 4 bases, with 20 bases spanning the gap. CDR3 amino acids: CASSSLKTENLYGYTF. The DNA for the CDR3 is TGTGCCAGTAGTTCCCTAAAGACAGAAAACCTCTATGGCTACACCTTC.

The chain employs TRBV6-2 or TRBV6-3 and TRBJ2-3; TRBD1 might be the D (6 bases). V was pared by 4 bases and J by 0 bases, with 14 bases between. The CDR3 is made up of 16 amino acids. Per the germline V gene, CDR1 is MNHEY and CDR2 is SVGEGT. CDR3 sequence: CASSSGTSISTDTQYF. DNA of the CDR3: TGTGCCAGCAGTTCCGGGACATCTATTAGCACAGATACGCAGTATTTT.

The rearrangement links TRBV7-2 to TRBJ2-2; TRBD1 matches 10 bases. CDR3 length: 15 residues. Germline V CDR1 and CDR2: SGHTA, FQGNSA. Trimming took 3 bases from V and 6 from J; bases not matched to a gene: 4. CDR3 residues: CASSLTGGLSGELFF. In DNA, the CDR3 is TGTGCCAGCAGCTTGACAGGGGGCCTATCCGGGGAGCTGTTTTTT.

The V and J genes are TRBV6-1 and TRBJ2-3; TRBD2 is a possible D gene (7 bases). CDR3 length: 14 amino acids. The germline V and J ends were trimmed by 3 bases and 5 bases, with 12 bases remaining between them. The germline gives CDR1 MNHNS, CDR2 SASEGT. The CDR3 sequence: CASSDRGGRDTQYF. In DNA, the CDR3 is TGTGCCAGCAGTGATAGGGGGGGCCGAGATACGCAGTATTTT.

This clone was observed once. This chain connects TRBV5-8 to TRBJ1-6; TRBD1 agrees at 7 bases. Germline CDR1 reads SGHTS; CDR2 reads YDEGEE. The trim removed 4 bases at V and 2 bases at J, leaving 6 bases unmatched. The CDR3 is 16 residues long. The CDR3 region is CASSSRQGPYNSPLHF. DNA for the CDR3: TGTGCCAGCAGCAGCCGACAGGGCCCCTATAATTCACCCCTCCACTTT.

The chain joins TRBV5-1 to TRBJ2-5; D not certain. Per the germline V gene, CDR1 is SGHRS and CDR2 is YFSETQ. V was pared by 2 bases and J by 5 bases, with 10 bases between. This CDR3 is built from 13 residues. The CDR3 coding sequence is TGCGCCAGCAGCTTCCCTTTCGGGGAGACCCAGTACTTC. Its protein product is CASSFPFGETQYF.

This clone came up a few times. This chain links TRBV6-5 with TRBJ2-7, with TRBD1 matching over 8 bases. Germline trimming cut 6 bases from V and 3 bases from J; bases unmatched to any gene: 7. CDR1 is MNHEY and CDR2 is SVGAGI in the germline V gene. The CDR3 covers 14 residues. This CDR3 reads CASRPGQGIYEQYV. The DNA of the CDR3 is TGTGCCAGCAGGCCTGGACAGGGAATCTACGAGCAGTACGTC.